These 10 T cell receptor beta chains were all obtained from the same sample, sequenced in a study of CD8 T cells in Susac syndrome. Random hexamers were used to reverse transcribe an amount of about 0.45 to 1 ug RNA. TCRdb re-analysed the immunoSEQ multiplex PCR reads in MiXCR, keeping a single row per CDR3 protein. The table has about 300,000 distinct CDR3 sequences, approximately 91% seen once. The sequenced sample was CD8+ T cells from PBMCs. All receptors derive from a human donor with multiple sclerosis.

The chain is built from TRBV20-1 and TRBJ2-7, with 7 bases matching TRBD2. The germline CDR1 and CDR2 sequences are DFQATT and SNEGSKA (reference sequence). The CDR3 contains 15 residues. J lost 2 bases, V lost 0 bases, and 7 bases had no gene match. The CDR3 sequence: CSARDIAGDAYEQYF. The CDR3 bases are TGCAGTGCTAGAGATATCGCGGGGGACGCCTACGAGCAGTACTTC.

The chain carries TRBV10-3 and TRBJ1-2; D unresolved. The V gene lost 3 bases and the J gene lost 8 bases, with 13 bases spanning the gap. Germline V lookup: CDR1 ENHRY, CDR2 SYGVKD. CDR3 length equals 13 residues. The CDR3 reads CAISDVGPQGYTF. In nucleotides, the CDR3 is TGTGCCATCAGTGACGTCGGACCACAAGGCTACACCTTC.

The chain links TRBV6-1 to TRBJ2-1; TRBD1 is a possible D gene (5 bases). Germline assignment: CDR1 MNHNS and CDR2 SASEGT. The CDR3 extends over 15 amino acids. With 3 bases removed from V and 5 bases from J, the gap between germline ends came to 14 bases. The CDR3, as DNA: TGTGCCAGCAGTGAGGGGCTTAACTCAAACAATGAGCAGTTCTTC. Protein sequence: CASSEGLNSNNEQFF.

This chain joins TRBV28 and TRBJ2-7; D is unresolved. The CDR3 is made up of 18 amino acids. V lost 2 bases and J lost 0, with 20 bases in between. Looked up from germline, CDR1 is MDHEN and CDR2 is SYDVKM. CDR3 sequence: CASSLVRMSNVASYEQYF. CDR3 DNA sequence: TGTGCCAGCAGTTTAGTTCGGATGAGCAACGTAGCCTCCTACGAGCAGTACTTC.

This sequence joins TRBV11-2 and TRBJ1-3; no reliable D call. Trimming cost V 3 bases and J 0 bases, with 9 bases left between them. Germline CDR1 is SGHAT and CDR2 is FQNNGV. The CDR3 has 15 amino acids. The CDR3 spells CASSFQSVSGNTIYF. Written as DNA, the CDR3 is TGTGCCAGCAGCTTCCAGTCAGTCTCTGGAAACACCATATATTTT.

This clonotype was seen a handful of times. The V and J genes are TRBV20-1 and TRBJ2-7, with D perhaps TRBD1 (7 bases). Germline loops: CDR1 DFQATT, CDR2 SNEGSKA (reference sequence). Trimming pared 3 bases from V and 3 bases from J, leaving 9 bases between. CDR3 length: 12 residues. This CDR3 reads CSASQGGYEQYF. The CDR3 bases are TGCAGTGCTAGTCAGGGGGGCTACGAGCAGTACTTC.

The chain carries TRBV12-3 or TRBV12-4 and TRBJ1-2; tentatively, D is TRBD1 (5 bases). V was pared by 3 bases and J by 3 bases, with 17 bases between. The CDR3 is 16 amino acids. The CDR3 loop is CASSFVTDLNHYGYTF. The CDR3 nucleotides read TGTGCCAGCAGTTTTGTGACAGACCTAAACCACTATGGCTACACCTTC.

This clonotype occurred once. The rearrangement links TRBV12-3 or TRBV12-4 to TRBJ1-5; perhaps TRBD1 as D (6 bases). Trimming stripped 3 bases from V and 0 bases from J, with 12 bases between. The CDR3 spans 16 residues. The CDR3 is CASSFGGAHSNQPQHF. DNA of the CDR3: TGTGCCAGCAGTTTTGGGGGGGCACATAGCAATCAGCCCCAGCATTTT.

Note on this clonotype: The DNA is left out, because the CDR3 cannot be placed on it with certainty; the CDR3 is given as TCRdb lists it. V is TRBV29-1 and J is TRBJ2-1; the D segment call TRBD2 is taken from the table without a DNA check. The CDR3 is 11 amino acids in total, end residues counted. The germline gives CDR1 SQVTM, CDR2 ANQGSEA. The CDR3 reads CSVVGSGSRVF.

The chain recombines TRBV2 with TRBJ1-2; TRBD1 might be the D (5 bases). Trimming cost V 4 bases and J 0 bases, with 12 bases left between them. The CDR3 extends over 15 amino acids. Germline CDR1 is SNHLY and CDR2 is FYNNEI. The CDR3 coding sequence is TGTGCCAGCAGTGCTACCGACAGACCTAACTATGGCTACACCTTC. Amino acids: CASSATDRPNYGYTF.